This TCR beta chain was documented in a study of CD8 T cells in Susac syndrome. When the RNA was reverse transcribed, random hexamers were used with an input of 0.5 to 1 ug. TCRdb redid the calling of the immunoSEQ multiplex PCR reads with MiXCR, one entry per CDR3 protein. The sample carries roughly 180,000 distinct CDR3 sequences, just under 95% recorded once. The TCR was taken from a human donor with Susac syndrome. The sample was CD4+ T cells from PBMCs.

CDR3 nucleotides: TGTGCCAGCAGCTTAGGCCAGGAAGTAAGGCAGATCTACGAGCAGTACTTC. It yields the protein CASSLGQEVRQIYEQYF. The rearrangement uses TRBV7-9 and TRBJ2-7, with D unresolved. The CDR3 extends over 17 amino acids. Trimming cost V 1 base and J 3 bases, with 19 bases left between them. Germline CDR1 and CDR2: SEHNR and FQNEAQ (reference sequence).